The T cell receptor beta chain described here comes from a study of T cells after yellow fever vaccination. Regarding the study as a whole: Faster peaking, at day 5 versus 15, marked a secondary response that was weaker. Post-booster repertoires contained most primary-vaccination clones again (roughly 95% CD4, around 89% CD8).

Of note for this clonotype: As yet, its antigen is unknown.

In making TCR cDNA, 5'RACE template switching added a universal primer site and UMIs to it. TCRdb redid the calling of the 5' RACE reads with MiXCR, one entry per CDR3 protein. The table includes about 350,000 distinct CDR3 sequences, roughly 8.3% detected once. Trimming took 6 bases from V and 3 from J, leaving 7 bases between them. This CDR3 is 12 amino acids long. Germline values: CDR1 SGHTA, CDR2 FQGNSA. This clonotype was obtained from a man younger than 35 who received the YFV17D yellow fever vaccine. Sequencing was performed on PBMCs, taken approximately 47 days after the first yellow fever vaccination. The V gene is TRBV7-2, the J gene TRBJ2-3; D is unclear. CDR3 bases: TGTGCCAGCAGAAAACAGACAGATACGCAGTATTTT. This encodes CASRKQTDTQYF.